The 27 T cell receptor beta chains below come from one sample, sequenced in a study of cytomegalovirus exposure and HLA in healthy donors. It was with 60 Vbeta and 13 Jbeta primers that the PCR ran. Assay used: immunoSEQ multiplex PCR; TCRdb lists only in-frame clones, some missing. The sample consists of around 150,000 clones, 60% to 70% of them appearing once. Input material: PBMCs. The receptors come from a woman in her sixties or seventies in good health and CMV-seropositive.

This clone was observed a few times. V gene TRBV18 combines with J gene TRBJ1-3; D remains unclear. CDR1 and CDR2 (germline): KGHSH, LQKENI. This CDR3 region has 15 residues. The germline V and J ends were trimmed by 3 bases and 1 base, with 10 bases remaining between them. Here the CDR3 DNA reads TGTGCCAGCTCACCGTCCGCGGGGTCTGGAAACACCATATATTTT. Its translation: CASSPSAGSGNTIYF.

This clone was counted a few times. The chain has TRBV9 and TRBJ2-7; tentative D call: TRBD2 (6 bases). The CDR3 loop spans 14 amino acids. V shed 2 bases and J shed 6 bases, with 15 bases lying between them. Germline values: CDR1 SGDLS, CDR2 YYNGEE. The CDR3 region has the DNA TGTGCCAGCAGCGTCAGCCAGGGAGGCGGCGAGCAGTACTTC. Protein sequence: CASSVSQGGGEQYF.

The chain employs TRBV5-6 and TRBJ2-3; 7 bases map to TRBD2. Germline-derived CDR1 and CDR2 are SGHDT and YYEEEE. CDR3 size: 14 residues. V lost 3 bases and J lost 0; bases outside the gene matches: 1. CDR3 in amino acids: CASSSRGSTDTQYF. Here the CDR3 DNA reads TGTGCCAGCAGCTCGCGGGGGAGCACAGATACGCAGTATTTT.

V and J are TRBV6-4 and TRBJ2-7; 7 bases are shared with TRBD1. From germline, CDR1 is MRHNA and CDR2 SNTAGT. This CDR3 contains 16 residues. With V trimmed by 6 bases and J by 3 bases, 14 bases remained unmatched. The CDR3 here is CASRNLPGQFFYEQYF. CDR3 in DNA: TGTGCCAGCAGGAACTTACCGGGACAGTTCTTCTACGAGCAGTACTTC.

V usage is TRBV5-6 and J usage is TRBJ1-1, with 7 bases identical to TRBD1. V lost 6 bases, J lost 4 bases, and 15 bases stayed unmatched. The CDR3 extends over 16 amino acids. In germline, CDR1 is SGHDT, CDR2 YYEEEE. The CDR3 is CASNSVRDSLPTEAFF. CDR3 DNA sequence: TGTGCCAGCAACTCGGTCCGGGACAGCCTCCCCACTGAAGCTTTCTTT. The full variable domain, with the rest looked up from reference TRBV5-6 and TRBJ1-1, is DAGVTQSPTHLIKTRGQQVTLRCSPKSGHDTVSWYQQALGQGPQFIFQYYEEEERQRGNFPDRFSGHQFPNYSSELNVNALLLGDSALYLCASNSVRDSLPTEAFFGQGTRLTVV.

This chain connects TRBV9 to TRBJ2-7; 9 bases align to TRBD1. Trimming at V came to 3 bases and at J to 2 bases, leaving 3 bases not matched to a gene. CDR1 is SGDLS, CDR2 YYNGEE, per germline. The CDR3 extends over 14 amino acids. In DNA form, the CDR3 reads TGTGCCAGCAGCGCGACAGGGGGTCCCTACGAGCAGTACTTC. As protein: CASSATGGPYEQYF.

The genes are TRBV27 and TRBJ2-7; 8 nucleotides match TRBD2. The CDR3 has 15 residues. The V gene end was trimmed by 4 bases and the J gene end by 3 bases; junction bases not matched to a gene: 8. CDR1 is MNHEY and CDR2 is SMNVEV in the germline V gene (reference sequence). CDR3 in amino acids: CASSSSAGGVYEQYF. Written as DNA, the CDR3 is TGTGCCAGCAGTTCTTCCGCGGGAGGAGTCTACGAGCAGTACTTC.

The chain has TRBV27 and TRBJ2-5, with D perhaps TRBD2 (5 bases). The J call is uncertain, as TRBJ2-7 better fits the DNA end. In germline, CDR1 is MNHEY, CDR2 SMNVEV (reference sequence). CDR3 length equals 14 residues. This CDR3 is CASSFLGIRYEQYF. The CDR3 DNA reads TGTGCCAGCAGTTTCCTCGGGATTCGCTACGAGCAGTACTTC.

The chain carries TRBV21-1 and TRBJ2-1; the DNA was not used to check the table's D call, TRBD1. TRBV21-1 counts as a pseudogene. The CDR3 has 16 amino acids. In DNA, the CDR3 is TGTGCCAGCAGCCAAAGGACGGGACAGATCTACAATGAGCAGTTCTTC. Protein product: CASSQRTGQIYNEQFF.

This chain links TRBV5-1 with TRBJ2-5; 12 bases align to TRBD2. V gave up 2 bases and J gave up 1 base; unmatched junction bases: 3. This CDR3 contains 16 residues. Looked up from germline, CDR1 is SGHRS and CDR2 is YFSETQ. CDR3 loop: CASSFSSGGGQETQYF. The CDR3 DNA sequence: TGCGCCAGCAGCTTCTCTAGCGGGGGGGGCCAAGAGACCCAGTACTTC.

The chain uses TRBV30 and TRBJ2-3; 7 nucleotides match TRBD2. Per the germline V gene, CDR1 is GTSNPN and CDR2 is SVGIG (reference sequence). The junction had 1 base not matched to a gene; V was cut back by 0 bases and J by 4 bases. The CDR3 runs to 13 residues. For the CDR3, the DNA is TGTGCCTGGAGTGTACGGGGGGCAGATACGCAGTATTTT. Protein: CAWSVRGADTQYF.

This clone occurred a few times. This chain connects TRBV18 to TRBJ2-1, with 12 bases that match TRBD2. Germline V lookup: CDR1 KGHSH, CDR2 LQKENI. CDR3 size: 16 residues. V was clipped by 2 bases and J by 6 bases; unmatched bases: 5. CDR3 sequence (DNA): TGTGCCAGCTCACCAAGTCTAGCGGGAGGGTTCAATGAGCAGTTCTTC. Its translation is CASSPSLAGGFNEQFF.

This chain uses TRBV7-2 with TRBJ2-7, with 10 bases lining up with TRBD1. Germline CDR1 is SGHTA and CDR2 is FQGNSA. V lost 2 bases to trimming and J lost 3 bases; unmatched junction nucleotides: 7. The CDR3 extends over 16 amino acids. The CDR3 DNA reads TGTGCCAGCAGCTTACACCTGGGACAGGGGCGCTACGAGCAGTACTTC. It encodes CASSLHLGQGRYEQYF.

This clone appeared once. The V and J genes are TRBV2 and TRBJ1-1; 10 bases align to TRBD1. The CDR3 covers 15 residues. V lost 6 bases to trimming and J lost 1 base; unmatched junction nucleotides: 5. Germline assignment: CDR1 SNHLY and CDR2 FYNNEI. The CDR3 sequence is CASSAGQGRNTEAFF. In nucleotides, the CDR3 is TGTGCCAGCAGCGCGGGACAGGGGAGGAACACTGAAGCTTTCTTT. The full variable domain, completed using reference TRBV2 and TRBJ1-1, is EPEVTQTPSHQVTQMGQEVILRCVPISNHLYFYWYRQILGQKVEFLVSFYNNEISEKSEIFDDQFSVERPDGSNFTLKIRSTKLEDSAMYFCASSAGQGRNTEAFFGQGTRLTVV.

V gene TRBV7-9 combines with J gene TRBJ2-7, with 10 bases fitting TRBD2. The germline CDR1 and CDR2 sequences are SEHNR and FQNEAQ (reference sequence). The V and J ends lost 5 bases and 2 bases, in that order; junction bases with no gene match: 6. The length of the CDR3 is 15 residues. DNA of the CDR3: TGTGCCAGCAGCCCGCGGCTAGCGGGGGCCTACGAGCAGTACTTC. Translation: CASSPRLAGAYEQYF.

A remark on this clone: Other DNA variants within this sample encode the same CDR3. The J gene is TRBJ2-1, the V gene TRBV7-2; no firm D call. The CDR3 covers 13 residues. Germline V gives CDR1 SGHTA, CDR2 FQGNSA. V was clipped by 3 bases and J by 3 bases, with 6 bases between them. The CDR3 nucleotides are TGTGCCAGCAGCTTTGTCAGCTACAATGAGCAGTTCTTC. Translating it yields CASSFVSYNEQFF. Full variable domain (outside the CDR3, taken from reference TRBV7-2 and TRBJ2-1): GAGVSQSPSNKVTEKGKDVELRCDPISGHTALYWYRQSLGQGLEFLIYFQGNSAPDKSGLPSDRFSAERTGGSVSTLTIQRTQQEDSAVYLCASSFVSYNEQFFGPGTRLTVL.

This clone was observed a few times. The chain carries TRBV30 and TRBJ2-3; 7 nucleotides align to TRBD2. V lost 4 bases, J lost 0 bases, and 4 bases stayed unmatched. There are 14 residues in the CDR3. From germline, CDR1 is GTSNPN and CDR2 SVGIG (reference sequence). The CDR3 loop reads CAWMGSGSTDTQYF. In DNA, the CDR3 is TGTGCCTGGATGGGTAGCGGGAGCACAGATACGCAGTATTTT.

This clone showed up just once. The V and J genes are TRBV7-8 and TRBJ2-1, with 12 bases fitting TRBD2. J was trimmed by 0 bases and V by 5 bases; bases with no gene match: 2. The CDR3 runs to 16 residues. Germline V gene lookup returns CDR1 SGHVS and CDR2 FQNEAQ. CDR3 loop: CASSPTSGSSYNEQFF. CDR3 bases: TGTGCCAGCAGCCCGACTAGCGGGAGCTCCTACAATGAGCAGTTCTTC.

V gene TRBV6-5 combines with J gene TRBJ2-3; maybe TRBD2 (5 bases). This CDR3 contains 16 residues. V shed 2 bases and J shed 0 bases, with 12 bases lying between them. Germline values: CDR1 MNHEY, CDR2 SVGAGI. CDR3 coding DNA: TGTGCCAGCAGTTACCTGCGGAGGTCTAGCACAGATACGCAGTATTTT. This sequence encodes CASSYLRRSSTDTQYF.

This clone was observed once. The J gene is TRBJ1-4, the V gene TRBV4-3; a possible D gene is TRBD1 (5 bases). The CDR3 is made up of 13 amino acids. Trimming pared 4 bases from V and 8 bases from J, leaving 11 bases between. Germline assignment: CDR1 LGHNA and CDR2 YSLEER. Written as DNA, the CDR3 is TGCGCCAGCAGCCGAGGAGGGGAAGAAAAACTGTTTTTT. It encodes CASSRGGEEKLFF.

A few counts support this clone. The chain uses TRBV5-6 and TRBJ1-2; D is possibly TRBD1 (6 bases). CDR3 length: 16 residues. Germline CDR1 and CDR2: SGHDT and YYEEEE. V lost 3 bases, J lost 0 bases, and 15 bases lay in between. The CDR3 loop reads CASSSLGGPANYGYTF. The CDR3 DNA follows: TGTGCCAGCAGCTCCCTCGGGGGGCCCGCTAACTATGGCTACACCTTC.

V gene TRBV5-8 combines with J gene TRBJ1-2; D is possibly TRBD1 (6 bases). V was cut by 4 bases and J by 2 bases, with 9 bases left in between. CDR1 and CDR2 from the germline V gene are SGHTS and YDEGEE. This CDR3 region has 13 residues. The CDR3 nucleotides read TGTGCCAGCAGCCCCGACAGGAACTATGGCTACACCTTC. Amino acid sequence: CASSPDRNYGYTF.

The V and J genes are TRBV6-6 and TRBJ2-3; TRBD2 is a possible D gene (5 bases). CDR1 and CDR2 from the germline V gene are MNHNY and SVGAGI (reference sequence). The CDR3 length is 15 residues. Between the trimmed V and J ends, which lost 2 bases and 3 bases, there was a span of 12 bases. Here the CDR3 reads CASSYEGSLTDTQYF. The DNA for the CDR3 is TGTGCCAGCAGTTACGAGGGCAGCTTAACAGATACGCAGTATTTT.

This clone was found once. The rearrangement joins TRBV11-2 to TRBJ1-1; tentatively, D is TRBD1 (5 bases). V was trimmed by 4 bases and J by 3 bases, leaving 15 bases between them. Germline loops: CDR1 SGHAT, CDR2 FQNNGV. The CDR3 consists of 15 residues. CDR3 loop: CASSSRGKGDTEAFF. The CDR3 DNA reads TGTGCCAGCAGCTCACGGGGGAAAGGAGACACTGAAGCTTTCTTT.

Written as DNA, the CDR3 is TGCGCCAGCAGCTTGGGAACTAGAGTAAACATTCAGTACTTC. The encoded protein is CASSLGTRVNIQYF. The V gene is TRBV5-1, the J gene TRBJ2-4; D perhaps matches TRBD2 (5 bases). Germline CDR1 SGHRS, CDR2 YFSETQ. V was clipped by 0 bases and J by 6 bases, with 10 bases between them. CDR3 length: 14 amino acids.

CDR3 nucleotide sequence: TGCGCCAGCGCAGTCCAGCTAGCGGGAGAATCAGATACGCAGTATTTT. This sequence encodes CASAVQLAGESDTQYF. The chain is built from TRBV5-1 and TRBJ2-3, with 10 bases aligning to TRBD2. V shed 7 bases, J shed 4 bases, and the junction held 12 bases outside the gene matches. Germline CDR1 reads SGHRS; CDR2 reads YFSETQ. This CDR3 is 16 amino acids long.

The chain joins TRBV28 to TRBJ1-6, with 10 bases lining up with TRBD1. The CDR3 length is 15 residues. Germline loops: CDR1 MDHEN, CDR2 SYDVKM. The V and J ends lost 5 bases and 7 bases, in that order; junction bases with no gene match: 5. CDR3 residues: CASSSQDRGNSPLHF. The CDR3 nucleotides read TGTGCCAGCAGTAGCCAGGACAGGGGGAATTCACCCCTCCACTTT.